One and the same sample provided the 10 T cell receptor beta chains below, sequenced in a study of human T cells and chemical hapten exposure (dated by TCRdb to about 2021). In light of the paper, this sample's time point label describes: healthy volunteer bleed at 2 weeks. Total RNA was extracted from unfractionated whole blood collected in Tempus Blood RNA tubes. To prepare the library, RACE was applied. Sequencing took place on a NextSeq 500. TCRdb itself trimmed the public reads at Q25 with fastp, ran MiXCR and retained productive beta chains. Each CDR3 protein gets just one entry, which takes the most common genes and DNA from the rows behind it. The sample includes roughly 100,000 distinct CDR3 sequences, with roughly 8.5% observed a single time. Approximately 2.8% of the sample comes from the top ten. The sequencing input was whole blood. These receptors all stem from a female donor in good health. Some clones in this sample may be carry-over from other donors' samples.

This clonotype occurred a few times. The rearrangement links TRBV3-1 to TRBJ2-1; 7 nucleotides agree with TRBD2. The CDR3 extends over 15 amino acids. Trimming took 1 base from V and 2 from J; bases not matched to a gene: 2. Germline V lookup: CDR1 LGHDT, CDR2 YNNKEL (reference sequence). The DNA for the CDR3 is TGTGCCAGCAGCCAAGGGGGGGGGGCCTACAATGAGCAGTTCTTC. Translation: CASSQGGGAYNEQFF.

This clonotype has ten or more counts. This sequence joins TRBV20-1 and TRBJ1-1, with D hard to call. Trimming took 3 bases from V and 2 from J, leaving 13 bases between them. This CDR3 is built from 14 residues. The germline gives CDR1 DFQATT, CDR2 SNEGSKA (reference sequence). CDR3 amino acids: CSASSNTDNTEAFF. The CDR3, as DNA: TGCAGTGCTAGCTCAAACACAGATAACACTGAAGCTTTCTTT.

This clonotype was seen a few times. The CDR3 sequence is CASAPWSYEQYF. Written as DNA, the CDR3 is TGTGCCAGTGCCCCCTGGTCCTACGAGCAGTACTTC. This chain links TRBV28 with TRBJ2-7; no clear D. Germline V gene lookup returns CDR1 MDHEN and CDR2 SYDVKM. The length of the CDR3 is 12 residues. V shed 9 bases and J shed 1 base, with 10 bases lying between them.

The sample holds many counts of this clonotype. The chain uses TRBV29-1 and TRBJ1-5; 7 nucleotides agree with TRBD1. After removal of 4 bases from V and 4 bases from J, the junction contained 4 bases not matched to a gene. This CDR3 region has 13 residues. Germline values: CDR1 SQVTM, CDR2 ANQGSEA. The CDR3 bases are TGCAGCGTTGGGGAGGGGGCTAATCAGCCCCAGCATTTT. It is translated as CSVGEGANQPQHF.

The sample holds a few counts of this clonotype. CDR3 region: CAWMGREGRTDTQYF. The CDR3 DNA reads TGTGCCTGGATGGGGCGGGAGGGCCGAACAGATACGCAGTATTTT. The chain is built from TRBV30 and TRBJ2-3, with 9 positions matching TRBD2. CDR3 length: 15 residues. The V gene's germline CDR1 is GTSNPN and CDR2 SVGIG (reference sequence). The V and J ends lost 4 bases and 3 bases, in that order; junction bases with no gene match: 8.

This clonotype was recorded a few times. The chain carries TRBV5-1 and TRBJ2-7, with D tentatively TRBD2 (6 bases). CDR1 is SGHRS, CDR2 YFSETQ, per germline. The ends were cut back, 1 base at V and 1 base at J, with 12 bases in the middle. CDR3 length: 15 residues. The CDR3 sequence: CASSLLGGISYEQYF. In nucleotides, the CDR3 is TGCGCCAGCAGCTTGTTGGGGGGAATTTCCTACGAGCAGTACTTC.

The chain recombines TRBV6-5 with TRBJ2-1, with unresolved D. Germline V lookup: CDR1 MNHEY, CDR2 SVGAGI. The CDR3 has 11 amino acids. V lost 7 bases, J lost 15 bases, and 16 bases lay in between. CDR3 in DNA: TGTGCCAGCATTAAAAAGGGCCCTCCGTTCTTC. It encodes CASIKKGPPFF.

This clonotype occurred a few times. The chain has TRBV6-6 and TRBJ2-5; possibly TRBD1 for D (6 bases). Germline-derived CDR1 and CDR2 are MNHNY and SVGAGI (reference sequence). The CDR3 spans 13 residues. The V end was cut by 6 bases, the J end by 2 bases, with 10 bases between. CDR3 DNA: TGTGCCAGCAGCAAGGACAGTCAAGAGACCCAGTACTTC. Its protein is CASSKDSQETQYF.

This clonotype was observed a handful of times. The CDR3 sequence: CASSSHRASNTEAFF. CDR3 nucleotides: TGTGCCAGCTCCTCACACAGGGCGTCGAACACTGAAGCTTTCTTT. The rearrangement joins TRBV28 to TRBJ1-1, with D possibly matching TRBD1 (6 bases). This CDR3 region has 15 residues. CDR1 and CDR2 (germline): MDHEN, SYDVKM. Trimming removed 8 bases at V and 1 base at J, with 17 bases between.

This clonotype came up a few times. The chain is built from TRBV30 and TRBJ1-1; D unresolved. CDR3 length equals 12 residues. Per the germline V gene, CDR1 is GTSNPN and CDR2 is SVGIG (reference sequence). V lost 3 bases and J lost 4, with 9 bases in between. In nucleotides, the CDR3 is TGTGCCTGGAGGGAGGCTGGCACTGAAGCTTTCTTT. Translating it yields CAWREAGTEAFF.